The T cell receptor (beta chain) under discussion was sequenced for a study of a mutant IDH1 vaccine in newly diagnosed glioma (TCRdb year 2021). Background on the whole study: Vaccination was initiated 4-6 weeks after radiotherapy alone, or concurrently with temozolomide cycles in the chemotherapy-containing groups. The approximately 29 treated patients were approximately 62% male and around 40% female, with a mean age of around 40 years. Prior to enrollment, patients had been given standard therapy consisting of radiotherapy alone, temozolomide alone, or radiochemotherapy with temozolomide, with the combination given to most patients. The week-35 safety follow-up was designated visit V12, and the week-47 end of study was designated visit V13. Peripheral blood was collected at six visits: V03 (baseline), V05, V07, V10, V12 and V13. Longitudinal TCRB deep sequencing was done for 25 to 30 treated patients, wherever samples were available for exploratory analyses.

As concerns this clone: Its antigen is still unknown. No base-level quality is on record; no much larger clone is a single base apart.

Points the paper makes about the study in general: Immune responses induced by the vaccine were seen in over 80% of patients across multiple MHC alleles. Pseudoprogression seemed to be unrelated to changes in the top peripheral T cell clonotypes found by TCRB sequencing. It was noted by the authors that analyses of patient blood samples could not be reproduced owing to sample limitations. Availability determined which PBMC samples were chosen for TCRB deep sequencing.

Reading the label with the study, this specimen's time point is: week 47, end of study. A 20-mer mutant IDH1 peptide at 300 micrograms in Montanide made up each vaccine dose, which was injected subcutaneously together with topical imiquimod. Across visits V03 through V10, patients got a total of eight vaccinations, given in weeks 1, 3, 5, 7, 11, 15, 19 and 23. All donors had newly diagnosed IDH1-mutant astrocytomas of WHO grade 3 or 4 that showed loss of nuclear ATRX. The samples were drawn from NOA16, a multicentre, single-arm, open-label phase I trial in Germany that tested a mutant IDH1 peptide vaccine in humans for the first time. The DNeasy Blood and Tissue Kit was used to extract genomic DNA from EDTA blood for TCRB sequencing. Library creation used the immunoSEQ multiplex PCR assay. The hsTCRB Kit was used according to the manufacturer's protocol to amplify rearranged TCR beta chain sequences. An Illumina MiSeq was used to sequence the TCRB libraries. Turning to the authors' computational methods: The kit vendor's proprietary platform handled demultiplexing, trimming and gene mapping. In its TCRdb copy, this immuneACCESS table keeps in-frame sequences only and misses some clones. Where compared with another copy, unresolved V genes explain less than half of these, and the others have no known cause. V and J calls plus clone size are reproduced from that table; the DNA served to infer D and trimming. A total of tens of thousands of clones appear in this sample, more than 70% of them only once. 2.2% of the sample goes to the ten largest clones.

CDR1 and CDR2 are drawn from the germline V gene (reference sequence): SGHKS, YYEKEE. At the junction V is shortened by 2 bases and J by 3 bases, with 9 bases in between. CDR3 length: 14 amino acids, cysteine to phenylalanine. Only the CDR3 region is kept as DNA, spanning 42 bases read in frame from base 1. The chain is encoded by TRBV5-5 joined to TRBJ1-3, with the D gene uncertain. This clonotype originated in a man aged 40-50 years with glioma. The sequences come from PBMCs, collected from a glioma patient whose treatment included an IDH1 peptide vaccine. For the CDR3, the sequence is CASSFWKDGNTIYF. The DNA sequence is TGTGCCAGCAGCTTTTGGAAAGATGGAAACACCATATATTTT. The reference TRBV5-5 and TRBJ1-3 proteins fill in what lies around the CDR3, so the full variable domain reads DAGVTQSPTHLIKTRGQQVTLRCSPISGHKSVSWYQQVLGQGPQFIFQYYEKEERGRGNFPDRFSARQFPNYSSELNVNALLLGDSALYLCASSFWKDGNTIYFGEGSWLTVV.